The 8 T cell receptor beta chains listed next were all sequenced from one sample in a study of blood T cell repertoires in COVID-19. Method: immunoSEQ multiplex PCR; TCRdb's copy keeps in-frame clones and lacks some. The sample lists around 260,000 clones; approximately 93% were seen once. Sequenced sample: peripheral blood. These receptors came from a woman aged 25 to 45 with COVID-19, enrolled during active disease.

The rearrangement links TRBV28 to TRBJ1-4, with D tentatively TRBD1 (5 bases). The germline V and J ends were trimmed by 3 bases and 4 bases, with 9 bases remaining between them. The V gene's germline CDR1 is MDHEN and CDR2 SYDVKM. The CDR3 has 14 amino acids. The DNA for the CDR3 is TGTGCCAGCAGTTTTCAGGGTGATAATGAAAAACTGTTTTTT. Its protein product is CASSFQGDNEKLFF.

J is TRBJ1-3 and V is TRBV5-1; possibly TRBD1 for D (5 bases). The ends were cut back, 4 bases at V and 0 bases at J, with 14 bases in the middle. The CDR3 sequence is 16 residues long. The germline gives CDR1 SGHRS, CDR2 YFSETQ. The CDR3: CASSRGGSPSGNTIYF. The CDR3 bases are TGCGCCAGCAGCAGGGGAGGCAGCCCCTCTGGAAACACCATATATTTT.

This chain uses TRBV21-1 with TRBJ1-1. TRBV21-1 is annotated as a pseudogene. The CDR3 runs to 15 residues. The chain's CDR3 is CASTIIPRRNTEAFF. The DNA for the CDR3 is TGTGCCAGCACCATCATCCCGAGGAGGAACACTGAAGCTTTCTTT.

V usage is TRBV28 and J usage is TRBJ2-7, with 12 bases lining up with TRBD1. Trimming at V came to 6 bases and at J to 5 bases, leaving 5 bases not matched to a gene. Germline CDR1 reads MDHEN; CDR2 reads SYDVKM. This CDR3 is 14 amino acids long. The CDR3 DNA sequence: TGTGCCAGCAGGCCGGGACAGGGGGCCCACGAGCAGTACTTC. As protein: CASRPGQGAHEQYF.

This chain's CDR3 is CSASSSGNIGELFF. The CDR3 region has the DNA TGCAGTGCTAGTTCCAGCGGGAATATAGGGGAGCTGTTTTTT. The chain has TRBV20-1 and TRBJ2-2, with 7 bases matching TRBD2. CDR3 size: 14 residues. V lost 3 bases, J lost 8 bases, and 9 bases stayed unmatched. The germline CDR1 and CDR2 sequences are DFQATT and SNEGSKA (reference sequence).

The genes are TRBV19 and TRBJ1-1; perhaps TRBD1 as D (6 bases). Germline V gene lookup returns CDR1 LNHDA and CDR2 SQIVND (reference sequence). This CDR3 comprises 15 residues. Trimming took off 1 base at V and 4 bases at J, with 13 bases between the two ends. CDR3 loop: CASSIASRGGTEAFF. The CDR3 DNA follows: TGTGCCAGTAGTATAGCGAGCAGGGGTGGCACTGAAGCTTTCTTT. The full variable domain, its missing parts supplied by reference TRBV19 and TRBJ1-1, is DGGITQSPKYLFRKEGQNVTLSCEQNLNHDAMYWYRQDPGQGLRLIYYSQIVNDFQKGDIAEGYSVSREKKESFPLTVTSAQKNPTAFYLCASSIASRGGTEAFFGQGTRLTVV.

The chain links TRBV4-2 to TRBJ1-1, with D possibly being TRBD1 (5 bases). With 1 base removed from V and 5 bases from J, the gap between germline ends came to 17 bases. CDR1 and CDR2 (germline): LGHNA, YNFKEQ. CDR3 length: 16 amino acids. CDR3: CASSQGKTGVRTEAFF. The DNA of the CDR3 is TGTGCCAGCAGCCAAGGGAAAACAGGCGTCAGGACTGAAGCTTTCTTT.

This CDR3 is CASSRQENTEAFF. In DNA, the CDR3 is TGTGCCAGCAGTCGTCAGGAGAACACTGAAGCTTTCTTT. This sequence joins TRBV6-1 and TRBJ1-1; D is undetermined. The CDR3 sequence is 13 residues long. The germline gives CDR1 MNHNS, CDR2 SASEGT. V dropped 5 bases and J dropped 1 base, with 8 bases sitting between them.